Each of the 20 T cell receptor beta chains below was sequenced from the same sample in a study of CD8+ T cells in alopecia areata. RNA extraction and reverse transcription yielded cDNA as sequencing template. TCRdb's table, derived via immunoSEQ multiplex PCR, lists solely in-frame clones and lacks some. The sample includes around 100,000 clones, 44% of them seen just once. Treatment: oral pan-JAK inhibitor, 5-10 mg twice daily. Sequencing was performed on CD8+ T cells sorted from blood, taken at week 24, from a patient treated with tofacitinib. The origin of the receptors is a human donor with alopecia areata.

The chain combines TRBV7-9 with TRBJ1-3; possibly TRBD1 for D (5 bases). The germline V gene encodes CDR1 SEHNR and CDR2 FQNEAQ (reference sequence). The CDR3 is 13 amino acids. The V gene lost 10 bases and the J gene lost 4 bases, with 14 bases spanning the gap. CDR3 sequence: CAIPTGEGNTIYF. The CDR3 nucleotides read TGTGCCATCCCGACGGGGGAAGGAAACACCATATATTTT.

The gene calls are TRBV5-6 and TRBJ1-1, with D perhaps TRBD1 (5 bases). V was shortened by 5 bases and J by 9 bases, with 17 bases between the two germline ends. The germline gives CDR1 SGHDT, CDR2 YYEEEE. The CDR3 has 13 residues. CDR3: CASSFPPEGQAFF. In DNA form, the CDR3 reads TGTGCCAGCAGTTTCCCTCCCGAGGGGCAAGCTTTCTTT.

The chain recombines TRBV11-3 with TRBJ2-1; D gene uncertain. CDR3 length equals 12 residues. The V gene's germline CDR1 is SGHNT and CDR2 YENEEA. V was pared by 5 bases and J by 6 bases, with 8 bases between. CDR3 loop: CASSLTANEQFF. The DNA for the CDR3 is TGTGCCAGCAGCCTGACTGCCAATGAGCAGTTCTTC. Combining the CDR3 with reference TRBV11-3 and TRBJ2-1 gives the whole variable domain EAGVVQSPRYKIIEKKQPVAFWCNPISGHNTLYWYLQNLGQGPELLIRYENEEAVDDSQLPKDRFSAERLKGVDSTLKIQPAELGDSAVYLCASSLTANEQFFGPGTRLTVL.

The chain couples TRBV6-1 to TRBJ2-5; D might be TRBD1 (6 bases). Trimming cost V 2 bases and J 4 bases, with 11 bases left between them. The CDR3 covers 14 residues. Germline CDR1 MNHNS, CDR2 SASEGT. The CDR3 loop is CASSEYREGETQYF. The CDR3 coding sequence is TGTGCCAGCAGTGAATACAGGGAAGGAGAGACCCAGTACTTC.

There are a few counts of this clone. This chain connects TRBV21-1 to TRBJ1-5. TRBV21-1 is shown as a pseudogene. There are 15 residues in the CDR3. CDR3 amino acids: CASSFRTASNQPQHF. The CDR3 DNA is TGTGCCAGCAGCTTCCGGACTGCTAGCAATCAGCCCCAGCATTTT.

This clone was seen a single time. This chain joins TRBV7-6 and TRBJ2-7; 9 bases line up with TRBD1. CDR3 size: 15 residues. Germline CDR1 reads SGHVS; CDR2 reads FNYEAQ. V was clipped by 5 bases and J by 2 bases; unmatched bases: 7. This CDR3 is CASSDSGTGTYEQYF. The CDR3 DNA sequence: TGTGCCAGCAGCGACTCGGGGACAGGGACCTACGAGCAGTACTTC.

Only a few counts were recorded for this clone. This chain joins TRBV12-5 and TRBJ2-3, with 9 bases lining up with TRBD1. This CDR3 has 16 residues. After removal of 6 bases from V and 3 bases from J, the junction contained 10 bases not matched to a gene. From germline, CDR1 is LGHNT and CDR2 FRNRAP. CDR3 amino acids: CASGTSWTGDTDTQYF. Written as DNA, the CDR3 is TGTGCTAGTGGGACCTCGTGGACAGGGGATACAGATACGCAGTATTTT.

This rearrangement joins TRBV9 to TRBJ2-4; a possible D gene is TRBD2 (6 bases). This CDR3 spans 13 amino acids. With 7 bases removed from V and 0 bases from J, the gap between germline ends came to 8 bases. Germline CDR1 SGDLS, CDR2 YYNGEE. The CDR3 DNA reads TGTGCCAGCTGGGGACTAGCCAAAAACATTCAGTACTTC. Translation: CASWGLAKNIQYF.

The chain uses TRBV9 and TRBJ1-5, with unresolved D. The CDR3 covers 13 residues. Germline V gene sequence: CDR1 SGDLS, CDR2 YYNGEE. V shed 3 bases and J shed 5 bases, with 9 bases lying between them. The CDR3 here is CASSEDGDQPQHF. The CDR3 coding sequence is TGTGCCAGCAGCGAAGACGGTGATCAGCCCCAGCATTTT.

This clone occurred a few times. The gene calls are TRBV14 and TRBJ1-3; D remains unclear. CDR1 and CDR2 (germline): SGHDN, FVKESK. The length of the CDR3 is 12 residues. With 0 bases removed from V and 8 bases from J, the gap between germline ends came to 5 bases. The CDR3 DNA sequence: TGTGCCAGCAGCCAAGAGACGTACACCATATATTTT. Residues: CASSQETYTIYF.

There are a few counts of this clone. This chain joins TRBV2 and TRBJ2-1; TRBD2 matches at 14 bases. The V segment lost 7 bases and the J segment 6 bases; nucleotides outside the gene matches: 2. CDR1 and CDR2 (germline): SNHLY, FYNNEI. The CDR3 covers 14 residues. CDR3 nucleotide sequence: TGTGCCAGCACCGGGACTAGCGGGAGCAATGAGCAGTTCTTC. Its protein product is CASTGTSGSNEQFF. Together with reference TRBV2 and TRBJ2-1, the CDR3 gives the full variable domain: EPEVTQTPSHQVTQMGQEVILRCVPISNHLYFYWYRQILGQKVEFLVSFYNNEISEKSEIFDDQFSVERPDGSNFTLKIRSTKLEDSAMYFCASTGTSGSNEQFFGPGTRLTVL.

CDR3 sequence: CASSPIGSGPQDTQYF. The CDR3 nucleotides are TGTGCCAGCAGCCCAATAGGCAGTGGGCCCCAAGATACGCAGTATTTT. The chain is built from TRBV13 and TRBJ2-3; D unresolved. Germline V lookup: CDR1 PRHDT, CDR2 FYEKMQ (reference sequence). The CDR3 has 16 amino acids. Trimming pared 5 bases from V and 5 bases from J, leaving 20 bases between.

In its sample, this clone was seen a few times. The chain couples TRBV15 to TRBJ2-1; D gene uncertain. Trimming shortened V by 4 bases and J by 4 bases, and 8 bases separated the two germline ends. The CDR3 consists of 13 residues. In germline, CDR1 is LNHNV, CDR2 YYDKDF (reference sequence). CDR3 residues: CATSNRQYNEQFF. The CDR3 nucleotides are TGTGCCACCAGCAACCGGCAGTACAATGAGCAGTTCTTC.

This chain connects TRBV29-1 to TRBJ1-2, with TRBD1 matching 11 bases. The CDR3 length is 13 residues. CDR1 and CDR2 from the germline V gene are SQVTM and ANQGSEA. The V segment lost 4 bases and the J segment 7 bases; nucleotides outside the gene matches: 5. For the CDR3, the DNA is TGCAGCGTTGTGGACAGGGGGCATGGTGGCTACACCTTC. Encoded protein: CSVVDRGHGGYTF. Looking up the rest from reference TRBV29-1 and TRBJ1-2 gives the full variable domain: SAVISQKPSRDICQRGTSLTIQCQVDSQVTMMFWYRQQPGQSLTLIATANQGSEATYESGFVIDKFPISRPNLTFSTLTVSNMSPEDSSIYLCSVVDRGHGGYTFGSGTRLTVV.

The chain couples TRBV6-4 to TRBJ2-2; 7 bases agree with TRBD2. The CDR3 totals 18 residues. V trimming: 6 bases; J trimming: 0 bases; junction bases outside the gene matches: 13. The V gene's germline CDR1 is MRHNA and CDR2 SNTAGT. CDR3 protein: CASSPSRLAATNTGELFF. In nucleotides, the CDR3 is TGTGCCAGCAGCCCCTCCCGCCTAGCGGCTACGAACACCGGGGAGCTGTTTTTT.

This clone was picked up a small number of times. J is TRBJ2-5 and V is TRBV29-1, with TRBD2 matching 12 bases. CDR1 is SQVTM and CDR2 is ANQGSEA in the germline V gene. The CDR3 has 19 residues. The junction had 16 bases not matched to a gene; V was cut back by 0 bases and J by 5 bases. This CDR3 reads CSVEESLYLTSGSFETQYF. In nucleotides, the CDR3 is TGCAGCGTTGAAGAATCTCTGTATCTGACTAGCGGGAGCTTCGAGACCCAGTACTTC.

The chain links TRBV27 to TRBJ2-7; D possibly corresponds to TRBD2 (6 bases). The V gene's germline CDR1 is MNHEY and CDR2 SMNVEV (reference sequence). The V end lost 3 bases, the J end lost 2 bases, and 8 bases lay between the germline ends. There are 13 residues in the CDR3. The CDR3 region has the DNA TGTGCCAGCAGTTTTGGGGGGACCTACGAGCAGTACTTC. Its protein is CASSFGGTYEQYF.

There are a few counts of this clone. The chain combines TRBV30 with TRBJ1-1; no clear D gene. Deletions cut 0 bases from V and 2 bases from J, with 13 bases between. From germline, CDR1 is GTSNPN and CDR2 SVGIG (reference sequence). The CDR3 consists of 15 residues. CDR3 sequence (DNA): TGTGCCTGGAGTGTCGGGGTGGGGAGAAACACTGAAGCTTTCTTT. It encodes CAWSVGVGRNTEAFF. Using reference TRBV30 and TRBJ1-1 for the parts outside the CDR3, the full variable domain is SQTIHQWPATLVQPVGSPLSLECTVEGTSNPNLYWYRQAAGRGLQLLFYSVGIGQISSEVPQNLSASRPQDRQFILSSKKLLLSDSGFYLCAWSVGVGRNTEAFFGQGTRLTVV.

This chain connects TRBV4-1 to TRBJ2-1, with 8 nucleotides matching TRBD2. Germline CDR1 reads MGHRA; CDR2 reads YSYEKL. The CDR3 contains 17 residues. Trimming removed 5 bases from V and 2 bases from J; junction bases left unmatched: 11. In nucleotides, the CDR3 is TGCGCCAGCAGCGGAGTTCGACTAGCGACAACCTACAATGAGCAGTTCTTC. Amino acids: CASSGVRLATTYNEQFF.

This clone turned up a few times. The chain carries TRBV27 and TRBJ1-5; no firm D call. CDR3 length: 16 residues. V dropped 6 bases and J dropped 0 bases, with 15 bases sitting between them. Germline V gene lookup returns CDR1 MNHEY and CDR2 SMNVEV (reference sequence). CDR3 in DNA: TGTGCCAGCAGCCCCGGATCTTTTGGTAGCAATCAGCCCCAGCATTTT. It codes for CASSPGSFGSNQPQHF.